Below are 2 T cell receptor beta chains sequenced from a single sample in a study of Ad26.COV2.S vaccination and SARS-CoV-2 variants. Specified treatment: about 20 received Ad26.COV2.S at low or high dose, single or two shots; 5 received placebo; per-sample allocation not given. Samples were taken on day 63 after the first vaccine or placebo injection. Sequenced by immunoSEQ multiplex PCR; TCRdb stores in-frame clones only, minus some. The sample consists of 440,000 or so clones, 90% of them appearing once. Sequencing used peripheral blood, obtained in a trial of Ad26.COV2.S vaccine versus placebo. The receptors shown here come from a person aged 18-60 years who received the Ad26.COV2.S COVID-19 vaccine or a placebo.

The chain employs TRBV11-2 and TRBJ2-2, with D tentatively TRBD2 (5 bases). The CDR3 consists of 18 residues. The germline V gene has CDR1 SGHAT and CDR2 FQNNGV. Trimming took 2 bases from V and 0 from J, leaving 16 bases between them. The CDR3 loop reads CASSLLFGERANTGELFF. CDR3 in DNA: TGTGCCAGCAGCTTACTGTTTGGGGAGCGTGCGAACACCGGGGAGCTGTTTTTT.

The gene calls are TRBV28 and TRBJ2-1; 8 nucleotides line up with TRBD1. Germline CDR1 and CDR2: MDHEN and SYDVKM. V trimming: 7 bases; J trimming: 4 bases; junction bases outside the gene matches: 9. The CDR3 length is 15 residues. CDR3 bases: TGTGCCAGCAAACCGGACAGGGACCCGTACAATGAGCAGTTCTTC. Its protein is CASKPDRDPYNEQFF.